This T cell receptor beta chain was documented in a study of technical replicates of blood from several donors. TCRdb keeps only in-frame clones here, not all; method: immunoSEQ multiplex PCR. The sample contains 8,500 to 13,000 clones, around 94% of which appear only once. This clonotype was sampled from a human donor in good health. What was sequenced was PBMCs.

The CDR3 DNA reads TGCAGCGTTGATAACAGGGGCGACACTGAAGCTTTCTTT. It codes for CSVDNRGDTEAFF. The chain is built from TRBV29-1 and TRBJ1-1, with TRBD1 matching 7 bases. The CDR3 runs 13 residues. The junction had 4 bases not matched to a gene; V was cut back by 3 bases and J by 3 bases. Germline CDR1 and CDR2: SQVTM and ANQGSEA.